This T cell receptor beta chain was sequenced in a study of blood T cell repertoires in COVID-19. Study information: Nucleic acid was either cDNA or gDNA, and it came from T cells, B-cell-depleted T cells, or PBMCs.

This CDR3 region has 16 residues. Trimming at V came to 3 bases and at J to 0 bases, leaving 8 bases not matched to a gene. Per the germline V gene, CDR1 is SGHDT and CDR2 is YYEEEE. In the original processing: Amplification from reference gene primers served as the basis for estimated nucleated cell counts. Profiling relied on immunoSEQ multiplex PCR, and the TCRdb table lists in-frame clones only, not all of them. V, J and clone size were drawn from that table, and D and trimming were deduced from the DNA. This table holds 100,000 to 150,000 clones, 75% to 80% found once. This receptor was taken from a human donor in a cohort sampled during active COVID-19. What was sequenced was peripheral blood. The chain links TRBV5-6 to TRBJ2-7, with 8 bases that match TRBD2. CDR3 DNA: TGTGCCAGCAGCTCGGGATGGAGCGGGAGCTCCTACGAGCAGTACTTC. This codes for CASSSGWSGSSYEQYF.